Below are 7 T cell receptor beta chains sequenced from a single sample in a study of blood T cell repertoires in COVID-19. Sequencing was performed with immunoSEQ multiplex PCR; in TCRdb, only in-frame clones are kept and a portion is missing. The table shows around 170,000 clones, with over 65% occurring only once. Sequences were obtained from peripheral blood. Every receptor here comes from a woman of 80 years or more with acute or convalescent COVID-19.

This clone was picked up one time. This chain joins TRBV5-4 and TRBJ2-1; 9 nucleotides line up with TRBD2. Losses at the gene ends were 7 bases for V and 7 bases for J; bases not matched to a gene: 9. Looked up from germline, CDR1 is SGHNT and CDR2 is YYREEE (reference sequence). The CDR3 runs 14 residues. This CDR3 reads CASLQAGGPNEQFF. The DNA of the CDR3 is TGTGCCAGCTTACAGGCGGGAGGGCCGAATGAGCAGTTCTTC.

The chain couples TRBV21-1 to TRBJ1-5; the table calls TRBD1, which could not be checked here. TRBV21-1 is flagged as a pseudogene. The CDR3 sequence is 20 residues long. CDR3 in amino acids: CASSIFRQGTFPVNNQPQHF. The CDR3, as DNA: TGTGCCAGCAGCATTTTTCGGCAGGGGACCTTTCCCGTCAACAATCAGCCCCAGCATTTT.

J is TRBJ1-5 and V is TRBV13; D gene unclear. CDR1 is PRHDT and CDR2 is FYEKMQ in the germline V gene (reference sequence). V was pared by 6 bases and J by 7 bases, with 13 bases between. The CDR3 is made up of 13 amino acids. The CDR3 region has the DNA TGTGCCAGCAGTCTGGAGGCTGAGCAGCCCCAGCATTTT. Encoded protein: CASSLEAEQPQHF.

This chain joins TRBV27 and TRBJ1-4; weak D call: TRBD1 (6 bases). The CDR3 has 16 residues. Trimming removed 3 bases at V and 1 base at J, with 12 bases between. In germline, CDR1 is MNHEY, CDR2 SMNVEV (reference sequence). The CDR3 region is CASSLSYRVTNEKLFF. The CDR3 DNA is TGTGCCAGCAGTTTGTCCTACAGGGTAACTAATGAAAAACTGTTTTTT.

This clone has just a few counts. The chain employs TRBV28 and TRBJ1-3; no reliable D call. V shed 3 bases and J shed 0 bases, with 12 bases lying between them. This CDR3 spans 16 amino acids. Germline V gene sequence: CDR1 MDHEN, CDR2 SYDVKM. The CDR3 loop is CASSLTTAVSGNTIYF. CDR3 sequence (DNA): TGTGCCAGCAGTTTGACTACAGCGGTCTCTGGAAACACCATATATTTT.

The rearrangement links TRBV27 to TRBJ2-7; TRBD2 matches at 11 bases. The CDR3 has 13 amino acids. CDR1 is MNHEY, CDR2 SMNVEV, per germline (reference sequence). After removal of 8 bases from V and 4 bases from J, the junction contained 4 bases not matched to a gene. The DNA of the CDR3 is TGTGCCAGCTGGGGGACTAGCGGTTACGAGCAGTACTTC. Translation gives CASWGTSGYEQYF.

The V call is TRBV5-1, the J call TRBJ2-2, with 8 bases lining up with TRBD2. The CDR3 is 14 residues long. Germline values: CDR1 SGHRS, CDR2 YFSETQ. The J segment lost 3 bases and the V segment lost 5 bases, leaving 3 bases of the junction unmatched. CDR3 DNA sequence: TGCGCCAGCAGTCCGGGAGGGTACACCGGGGAGCTGTTTTTT. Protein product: CASSPGGYTGELFF.